The following is a T cell receptor beta chain sequence with its context. Antigen unknown. Relative to the germline gene, one junction end is altered; a read error may explain this. This sample also contains other DNA sequences that code for the same CDR3. With 60 Vbeta and 13 Jbeta primers, the PCR was carried out. Libraries were prepared by immunoSEQ multiplex PCR; TCRdb keeps only in-frame clonotypes and omits some of them. Its table records 150,000 to 200,000 clones. This specimen comes from a study of cytomegalovirus exposure and HLA in healthy donors. The CDR3 length is 14 residues. Germline assignment: CDR1 LNHDA and CDR2 SQIVND (reference sequence). The study's findings and limits: Follow-up analysis found HLA locus-dependent TCR association rates, highest for DRB1 and lowest for HLA-C. In a later analysis, a genetic analysis reported fewer productive-TCR N-insertions in an Asian-associated ancestry cluster than the cohort average. In a later analysis, HLA-associated TCR beta chains were more clonally expanded than equally common others.

The J gene is TRBJ1-1, the V gene TRBV19, with D uncertain. The source material was PBMCs. This clonotype was sampled from a man aged 30-40 years in good health and CMV-seronegative. The chain's CDR3 is CASSLTGMNTEAFF. As DNA, the CDR3 is TGTGCCAGTAGCCTGACCGGGATGAACACCGAAGCTTTCTTT.